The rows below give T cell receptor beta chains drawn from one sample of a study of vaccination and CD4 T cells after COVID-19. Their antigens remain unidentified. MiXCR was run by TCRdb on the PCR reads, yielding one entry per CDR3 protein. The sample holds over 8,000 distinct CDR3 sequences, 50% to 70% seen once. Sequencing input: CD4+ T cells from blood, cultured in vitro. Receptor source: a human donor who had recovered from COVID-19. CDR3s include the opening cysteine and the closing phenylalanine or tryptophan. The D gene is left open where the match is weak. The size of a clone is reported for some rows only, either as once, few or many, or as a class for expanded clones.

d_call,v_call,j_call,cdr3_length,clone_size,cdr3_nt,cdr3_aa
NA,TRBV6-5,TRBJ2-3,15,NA,TGTGCCAGCAGTTACCGTCTAGATGGCGCAGATACGCAGTATTTT,CASSYRLDGADTQYF
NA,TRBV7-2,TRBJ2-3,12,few,TGTGCCAGCAGCTTAAGGCCAGATACGCAGTATTTT,CASSLRPDTQYF
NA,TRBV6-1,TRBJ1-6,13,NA,TGTGCCAGCATCCGGGCTAATAATTCACCCCTCCACTTT,CASIRANNSPLHF
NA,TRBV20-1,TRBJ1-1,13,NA,TGCAGTGCTAAGGACGGACTGAACACTGAAGCTTTCTTT,CSAKDGLNTEAFF
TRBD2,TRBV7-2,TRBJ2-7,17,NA,TGTGCCAGCAGCTTAGGGACTAGCGGTTTTTCCTCCTACGAGCAGTACTTC,CASSLGTSGFSSYEQYF
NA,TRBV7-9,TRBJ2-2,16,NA,TGTGCCAGCAGCTTAATTGCGGGGGCGGGCACCGGGGAGCTGTTTTTT,CASSLIAGAGTGELFF
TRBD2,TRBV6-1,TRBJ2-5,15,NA,TGTGCCAGCAGGCCTAGCGGGGGGGCCTGGGAGACCCAGTACTTC,CASRPSGGAWETQYF
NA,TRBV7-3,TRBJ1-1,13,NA,TGTGCCAGCAGCTTGATTGTGAACACTGAAGCTTTCTTT,CASSLIVNTEAFF
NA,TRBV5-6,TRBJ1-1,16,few,TGTGCCAGCAGCTTCTTTCAGGGCCGGGGGAACACTGAAGCTTTCTTT,CASSFFQGRGNTEAFF
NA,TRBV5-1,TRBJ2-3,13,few,TGCGCCAGCAGTGGGACAGCGGGAGAGACGCAGTATTTT,CASSGTAGETQYF
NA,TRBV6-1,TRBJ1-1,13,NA,TGTGCCAGCAGTGTACAGGGGAACACTGAAGCTTTCTTT,CASSVQGNTEAFF
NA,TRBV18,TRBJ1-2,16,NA,TGTGCCAGCTCACCGGACCAGGGTAGTGCCTTCTATGGCTACACCTTC,CASSPDQGSAFYGYTF
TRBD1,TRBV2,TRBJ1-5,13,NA,TGTGCCAGCACGGGACAGGGGTATCAGCCCCAGCATTTT,CASTGQGYQPQHF
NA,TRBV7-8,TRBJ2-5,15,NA,TGTGCCAGCAGCCCTTCGGGGCAGGTACAAGAGACCCAGTACTTC,CASSPSGQVQETQYF
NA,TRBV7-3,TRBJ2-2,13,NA,TGTGCCAGCAGCTTAATCAACACCGGGGAGCTGTTTTTT,CASSLINTGELFF
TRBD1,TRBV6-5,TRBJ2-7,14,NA,TGTGCCAGCAGTAACTCCGGGACAGCCTACGAGCAGTACTTC,CASSNSGTAYEQYF
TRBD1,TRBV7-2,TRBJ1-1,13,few,TGTGCCAGCAGCTTAATCCAGGGGGCCGCAGCTTTCTTT,CASSLIQGAAAFF
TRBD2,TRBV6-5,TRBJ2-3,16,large,TGTGCCAGCAGTTCCGGGACTAGCGGGAGGGCTTATACGCAGTATTTT,CASSSGTSGRAYTQYF
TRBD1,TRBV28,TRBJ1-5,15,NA,TGTGCCAGCAGTTTACCACAGGGGAGCAATCAGCCCCAGCATTTT,CASSLPQGSNQPQHF
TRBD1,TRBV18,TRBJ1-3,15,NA,TGTGCCAGCTCACTGACAGGGGACTCTGGAAACACCATATATTTT,CASSLTGDSGNTIYF
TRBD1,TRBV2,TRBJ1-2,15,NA,TGTGCCAGCAGTTCCCCGACAGGGCGCAAAGGGGGCTACACCTTC,CASSSPTGRKGGYTF
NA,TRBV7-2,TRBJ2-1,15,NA,TGTGCCAGCAGCTTAGAAGGACGAAGTTACAATGAGCAGTTCTTC,CASSLEGRSYNEQFF
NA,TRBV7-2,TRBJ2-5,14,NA,TGTGCCAGCAGCTTAGAAGGTGGACAAGAGACCCAGTACTTC,CASSLEGGQETQYF
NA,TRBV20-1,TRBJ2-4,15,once,TGCAGTGCTAGAGAAGGGGTCGGGGTTAGAAACATTCAGTACTTC,CSAREGVGVRNIQYF
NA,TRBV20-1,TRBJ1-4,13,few,TGCAGTGCTAGTGGCCAGGGGAATGAAAAACTGTTTTTT,CSASGQGNEKLFF
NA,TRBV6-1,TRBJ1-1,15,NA,TGTGCCAGCAACCGTGGCGGCAGGGCAAACACTGAAGCTTTCTTT,CASNRGGRANTEAFF
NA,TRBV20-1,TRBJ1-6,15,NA,TGCAGTGCTAGAGATCAAACCCGGGGGAATTCACCCCTCCACTTT,CSARDQTRGNSPLHF
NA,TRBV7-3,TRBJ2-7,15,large,TGTGCCAGCAGCTTACAATCAGGTAGCTCCTACGAGCAGTACTTC,CASSLQSGSSYEQYF
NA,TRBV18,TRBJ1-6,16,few,TGTGCCAGCTCACCAATCAGGGGCAGCCAGAATTCACCCCTCCACTTT,CASSPIRGSQNSPLHF
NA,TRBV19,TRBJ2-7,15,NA,TGTGCCAGTAGTAACGGGCGGACCCCCTCCTACGAGCAGTACTTC,CASSNGRTPSYEQYF
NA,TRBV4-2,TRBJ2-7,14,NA,TGTGCCAGCAGCCAAGCTCAACTAGCATACGAGCAGTACTTC,CASSQAQLAYEQYF
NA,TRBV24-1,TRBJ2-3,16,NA,TGTGCCACCAGTGATTTCAACAGGGTGAGCACAGATACGCAGTATTTT,CATSDFNRVSTDTQYF
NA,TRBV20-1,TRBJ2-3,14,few,TGCAGTGCTTCAGAGGGGGAGGGCCGGGGCGCGCAGTATTTT,CSASEGEGRGAQYF
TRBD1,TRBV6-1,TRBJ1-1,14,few,TGTGCCAGCAGTCAGGACAGGGTGAACACTGAAGCTTTCTTT,CASSQDRVNTEAFF